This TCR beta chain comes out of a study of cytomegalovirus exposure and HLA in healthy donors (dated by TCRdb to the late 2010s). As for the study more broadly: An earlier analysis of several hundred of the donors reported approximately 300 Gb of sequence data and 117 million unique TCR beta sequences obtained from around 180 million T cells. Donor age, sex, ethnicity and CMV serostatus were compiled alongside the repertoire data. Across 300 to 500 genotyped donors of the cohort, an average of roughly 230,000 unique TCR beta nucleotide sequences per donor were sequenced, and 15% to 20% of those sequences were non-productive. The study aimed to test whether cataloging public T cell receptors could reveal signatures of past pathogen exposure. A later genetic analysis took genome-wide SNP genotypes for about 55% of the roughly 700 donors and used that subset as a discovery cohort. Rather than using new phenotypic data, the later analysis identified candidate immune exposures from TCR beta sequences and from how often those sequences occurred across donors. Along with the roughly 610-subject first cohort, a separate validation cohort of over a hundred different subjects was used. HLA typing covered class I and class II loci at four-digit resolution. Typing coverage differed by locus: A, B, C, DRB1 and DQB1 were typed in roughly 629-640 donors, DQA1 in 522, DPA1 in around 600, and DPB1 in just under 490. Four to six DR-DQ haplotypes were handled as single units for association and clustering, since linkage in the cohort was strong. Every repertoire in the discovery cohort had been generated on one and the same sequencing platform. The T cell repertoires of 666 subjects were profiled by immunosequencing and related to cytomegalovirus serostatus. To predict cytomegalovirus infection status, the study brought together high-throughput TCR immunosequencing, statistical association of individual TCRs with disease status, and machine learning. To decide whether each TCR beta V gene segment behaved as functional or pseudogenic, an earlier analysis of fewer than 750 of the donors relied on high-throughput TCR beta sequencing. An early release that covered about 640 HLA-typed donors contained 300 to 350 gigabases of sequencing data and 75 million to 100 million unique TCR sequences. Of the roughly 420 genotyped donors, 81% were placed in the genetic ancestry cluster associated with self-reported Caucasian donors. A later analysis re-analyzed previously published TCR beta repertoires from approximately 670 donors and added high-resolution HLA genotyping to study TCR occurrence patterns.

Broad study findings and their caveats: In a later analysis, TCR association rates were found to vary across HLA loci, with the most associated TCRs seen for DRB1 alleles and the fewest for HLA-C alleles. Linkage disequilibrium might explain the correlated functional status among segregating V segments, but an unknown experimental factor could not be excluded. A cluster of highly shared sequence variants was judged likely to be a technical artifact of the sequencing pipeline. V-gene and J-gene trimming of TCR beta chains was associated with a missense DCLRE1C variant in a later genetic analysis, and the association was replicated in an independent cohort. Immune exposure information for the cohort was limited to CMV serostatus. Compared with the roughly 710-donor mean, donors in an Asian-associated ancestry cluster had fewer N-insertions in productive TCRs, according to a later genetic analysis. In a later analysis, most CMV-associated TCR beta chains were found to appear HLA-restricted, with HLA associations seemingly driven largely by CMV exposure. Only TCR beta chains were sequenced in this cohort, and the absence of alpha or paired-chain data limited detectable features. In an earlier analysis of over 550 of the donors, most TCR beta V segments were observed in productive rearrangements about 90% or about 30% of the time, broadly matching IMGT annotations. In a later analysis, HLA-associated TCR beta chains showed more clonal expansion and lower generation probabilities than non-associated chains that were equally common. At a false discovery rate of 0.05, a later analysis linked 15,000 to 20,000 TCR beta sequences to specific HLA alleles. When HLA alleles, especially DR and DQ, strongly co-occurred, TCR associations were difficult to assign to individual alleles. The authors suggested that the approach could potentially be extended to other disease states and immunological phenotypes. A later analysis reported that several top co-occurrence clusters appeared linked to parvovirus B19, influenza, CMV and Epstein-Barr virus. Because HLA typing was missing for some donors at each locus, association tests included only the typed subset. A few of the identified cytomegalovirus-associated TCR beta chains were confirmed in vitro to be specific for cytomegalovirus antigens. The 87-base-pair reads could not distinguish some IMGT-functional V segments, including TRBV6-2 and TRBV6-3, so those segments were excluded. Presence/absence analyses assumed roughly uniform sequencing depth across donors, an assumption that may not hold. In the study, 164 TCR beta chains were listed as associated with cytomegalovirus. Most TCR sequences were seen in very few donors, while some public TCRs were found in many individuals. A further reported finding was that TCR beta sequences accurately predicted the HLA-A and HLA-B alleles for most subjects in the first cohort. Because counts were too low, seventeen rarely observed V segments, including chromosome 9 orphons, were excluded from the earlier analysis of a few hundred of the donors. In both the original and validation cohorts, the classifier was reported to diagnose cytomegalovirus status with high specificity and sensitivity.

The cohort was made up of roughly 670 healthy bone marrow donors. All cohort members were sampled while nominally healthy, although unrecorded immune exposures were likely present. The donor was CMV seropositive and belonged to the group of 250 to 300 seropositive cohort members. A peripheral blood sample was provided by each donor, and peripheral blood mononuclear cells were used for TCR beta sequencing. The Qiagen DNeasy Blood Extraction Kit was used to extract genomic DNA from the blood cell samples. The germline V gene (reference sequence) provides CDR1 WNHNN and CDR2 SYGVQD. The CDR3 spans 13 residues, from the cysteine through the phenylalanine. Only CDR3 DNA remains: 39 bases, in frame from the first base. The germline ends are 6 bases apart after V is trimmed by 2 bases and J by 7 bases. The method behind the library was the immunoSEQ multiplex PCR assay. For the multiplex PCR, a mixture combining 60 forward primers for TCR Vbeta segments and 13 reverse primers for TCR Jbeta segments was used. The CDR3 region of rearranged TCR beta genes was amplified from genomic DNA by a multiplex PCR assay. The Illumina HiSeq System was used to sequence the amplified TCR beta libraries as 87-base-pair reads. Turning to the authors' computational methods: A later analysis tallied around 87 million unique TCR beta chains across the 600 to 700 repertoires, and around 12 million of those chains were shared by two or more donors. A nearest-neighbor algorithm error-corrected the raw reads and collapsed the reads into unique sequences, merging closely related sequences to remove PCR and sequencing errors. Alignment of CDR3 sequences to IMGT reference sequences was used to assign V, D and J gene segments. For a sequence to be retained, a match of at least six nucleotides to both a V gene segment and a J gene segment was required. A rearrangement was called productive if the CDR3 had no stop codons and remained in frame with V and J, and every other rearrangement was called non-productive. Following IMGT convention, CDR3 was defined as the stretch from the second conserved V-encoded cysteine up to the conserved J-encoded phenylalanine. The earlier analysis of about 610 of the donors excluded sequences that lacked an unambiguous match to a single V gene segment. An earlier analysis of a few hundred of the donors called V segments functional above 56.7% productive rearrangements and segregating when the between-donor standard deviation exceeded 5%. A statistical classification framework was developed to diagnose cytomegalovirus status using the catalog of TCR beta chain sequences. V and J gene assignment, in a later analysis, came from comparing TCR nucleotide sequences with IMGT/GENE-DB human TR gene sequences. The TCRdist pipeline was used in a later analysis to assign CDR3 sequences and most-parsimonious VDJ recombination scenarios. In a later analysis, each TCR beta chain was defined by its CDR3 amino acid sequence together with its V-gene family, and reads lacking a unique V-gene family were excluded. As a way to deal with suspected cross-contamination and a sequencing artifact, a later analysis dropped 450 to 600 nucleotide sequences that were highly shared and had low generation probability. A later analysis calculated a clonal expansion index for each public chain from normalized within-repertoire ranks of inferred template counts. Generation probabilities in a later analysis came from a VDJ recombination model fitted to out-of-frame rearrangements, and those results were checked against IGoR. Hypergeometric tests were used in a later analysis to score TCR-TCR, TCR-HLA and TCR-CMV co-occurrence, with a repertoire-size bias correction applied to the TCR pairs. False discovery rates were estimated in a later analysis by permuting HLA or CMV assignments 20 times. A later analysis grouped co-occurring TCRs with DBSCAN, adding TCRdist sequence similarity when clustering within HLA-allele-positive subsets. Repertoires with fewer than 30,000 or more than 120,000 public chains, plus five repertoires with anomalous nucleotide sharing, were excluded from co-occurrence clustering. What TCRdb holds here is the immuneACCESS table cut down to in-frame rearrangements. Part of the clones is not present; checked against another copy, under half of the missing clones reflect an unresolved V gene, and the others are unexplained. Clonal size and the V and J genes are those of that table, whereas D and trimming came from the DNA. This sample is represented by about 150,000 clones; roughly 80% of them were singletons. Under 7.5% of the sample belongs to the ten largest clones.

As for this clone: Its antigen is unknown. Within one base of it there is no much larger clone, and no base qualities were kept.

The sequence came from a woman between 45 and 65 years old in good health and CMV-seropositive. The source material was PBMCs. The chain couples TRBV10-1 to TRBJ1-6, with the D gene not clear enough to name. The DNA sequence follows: TGCGCCAGCAGTGAGAGTAGCAATTCACCCCTCCACTTT. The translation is CASSESSNSPLHF.